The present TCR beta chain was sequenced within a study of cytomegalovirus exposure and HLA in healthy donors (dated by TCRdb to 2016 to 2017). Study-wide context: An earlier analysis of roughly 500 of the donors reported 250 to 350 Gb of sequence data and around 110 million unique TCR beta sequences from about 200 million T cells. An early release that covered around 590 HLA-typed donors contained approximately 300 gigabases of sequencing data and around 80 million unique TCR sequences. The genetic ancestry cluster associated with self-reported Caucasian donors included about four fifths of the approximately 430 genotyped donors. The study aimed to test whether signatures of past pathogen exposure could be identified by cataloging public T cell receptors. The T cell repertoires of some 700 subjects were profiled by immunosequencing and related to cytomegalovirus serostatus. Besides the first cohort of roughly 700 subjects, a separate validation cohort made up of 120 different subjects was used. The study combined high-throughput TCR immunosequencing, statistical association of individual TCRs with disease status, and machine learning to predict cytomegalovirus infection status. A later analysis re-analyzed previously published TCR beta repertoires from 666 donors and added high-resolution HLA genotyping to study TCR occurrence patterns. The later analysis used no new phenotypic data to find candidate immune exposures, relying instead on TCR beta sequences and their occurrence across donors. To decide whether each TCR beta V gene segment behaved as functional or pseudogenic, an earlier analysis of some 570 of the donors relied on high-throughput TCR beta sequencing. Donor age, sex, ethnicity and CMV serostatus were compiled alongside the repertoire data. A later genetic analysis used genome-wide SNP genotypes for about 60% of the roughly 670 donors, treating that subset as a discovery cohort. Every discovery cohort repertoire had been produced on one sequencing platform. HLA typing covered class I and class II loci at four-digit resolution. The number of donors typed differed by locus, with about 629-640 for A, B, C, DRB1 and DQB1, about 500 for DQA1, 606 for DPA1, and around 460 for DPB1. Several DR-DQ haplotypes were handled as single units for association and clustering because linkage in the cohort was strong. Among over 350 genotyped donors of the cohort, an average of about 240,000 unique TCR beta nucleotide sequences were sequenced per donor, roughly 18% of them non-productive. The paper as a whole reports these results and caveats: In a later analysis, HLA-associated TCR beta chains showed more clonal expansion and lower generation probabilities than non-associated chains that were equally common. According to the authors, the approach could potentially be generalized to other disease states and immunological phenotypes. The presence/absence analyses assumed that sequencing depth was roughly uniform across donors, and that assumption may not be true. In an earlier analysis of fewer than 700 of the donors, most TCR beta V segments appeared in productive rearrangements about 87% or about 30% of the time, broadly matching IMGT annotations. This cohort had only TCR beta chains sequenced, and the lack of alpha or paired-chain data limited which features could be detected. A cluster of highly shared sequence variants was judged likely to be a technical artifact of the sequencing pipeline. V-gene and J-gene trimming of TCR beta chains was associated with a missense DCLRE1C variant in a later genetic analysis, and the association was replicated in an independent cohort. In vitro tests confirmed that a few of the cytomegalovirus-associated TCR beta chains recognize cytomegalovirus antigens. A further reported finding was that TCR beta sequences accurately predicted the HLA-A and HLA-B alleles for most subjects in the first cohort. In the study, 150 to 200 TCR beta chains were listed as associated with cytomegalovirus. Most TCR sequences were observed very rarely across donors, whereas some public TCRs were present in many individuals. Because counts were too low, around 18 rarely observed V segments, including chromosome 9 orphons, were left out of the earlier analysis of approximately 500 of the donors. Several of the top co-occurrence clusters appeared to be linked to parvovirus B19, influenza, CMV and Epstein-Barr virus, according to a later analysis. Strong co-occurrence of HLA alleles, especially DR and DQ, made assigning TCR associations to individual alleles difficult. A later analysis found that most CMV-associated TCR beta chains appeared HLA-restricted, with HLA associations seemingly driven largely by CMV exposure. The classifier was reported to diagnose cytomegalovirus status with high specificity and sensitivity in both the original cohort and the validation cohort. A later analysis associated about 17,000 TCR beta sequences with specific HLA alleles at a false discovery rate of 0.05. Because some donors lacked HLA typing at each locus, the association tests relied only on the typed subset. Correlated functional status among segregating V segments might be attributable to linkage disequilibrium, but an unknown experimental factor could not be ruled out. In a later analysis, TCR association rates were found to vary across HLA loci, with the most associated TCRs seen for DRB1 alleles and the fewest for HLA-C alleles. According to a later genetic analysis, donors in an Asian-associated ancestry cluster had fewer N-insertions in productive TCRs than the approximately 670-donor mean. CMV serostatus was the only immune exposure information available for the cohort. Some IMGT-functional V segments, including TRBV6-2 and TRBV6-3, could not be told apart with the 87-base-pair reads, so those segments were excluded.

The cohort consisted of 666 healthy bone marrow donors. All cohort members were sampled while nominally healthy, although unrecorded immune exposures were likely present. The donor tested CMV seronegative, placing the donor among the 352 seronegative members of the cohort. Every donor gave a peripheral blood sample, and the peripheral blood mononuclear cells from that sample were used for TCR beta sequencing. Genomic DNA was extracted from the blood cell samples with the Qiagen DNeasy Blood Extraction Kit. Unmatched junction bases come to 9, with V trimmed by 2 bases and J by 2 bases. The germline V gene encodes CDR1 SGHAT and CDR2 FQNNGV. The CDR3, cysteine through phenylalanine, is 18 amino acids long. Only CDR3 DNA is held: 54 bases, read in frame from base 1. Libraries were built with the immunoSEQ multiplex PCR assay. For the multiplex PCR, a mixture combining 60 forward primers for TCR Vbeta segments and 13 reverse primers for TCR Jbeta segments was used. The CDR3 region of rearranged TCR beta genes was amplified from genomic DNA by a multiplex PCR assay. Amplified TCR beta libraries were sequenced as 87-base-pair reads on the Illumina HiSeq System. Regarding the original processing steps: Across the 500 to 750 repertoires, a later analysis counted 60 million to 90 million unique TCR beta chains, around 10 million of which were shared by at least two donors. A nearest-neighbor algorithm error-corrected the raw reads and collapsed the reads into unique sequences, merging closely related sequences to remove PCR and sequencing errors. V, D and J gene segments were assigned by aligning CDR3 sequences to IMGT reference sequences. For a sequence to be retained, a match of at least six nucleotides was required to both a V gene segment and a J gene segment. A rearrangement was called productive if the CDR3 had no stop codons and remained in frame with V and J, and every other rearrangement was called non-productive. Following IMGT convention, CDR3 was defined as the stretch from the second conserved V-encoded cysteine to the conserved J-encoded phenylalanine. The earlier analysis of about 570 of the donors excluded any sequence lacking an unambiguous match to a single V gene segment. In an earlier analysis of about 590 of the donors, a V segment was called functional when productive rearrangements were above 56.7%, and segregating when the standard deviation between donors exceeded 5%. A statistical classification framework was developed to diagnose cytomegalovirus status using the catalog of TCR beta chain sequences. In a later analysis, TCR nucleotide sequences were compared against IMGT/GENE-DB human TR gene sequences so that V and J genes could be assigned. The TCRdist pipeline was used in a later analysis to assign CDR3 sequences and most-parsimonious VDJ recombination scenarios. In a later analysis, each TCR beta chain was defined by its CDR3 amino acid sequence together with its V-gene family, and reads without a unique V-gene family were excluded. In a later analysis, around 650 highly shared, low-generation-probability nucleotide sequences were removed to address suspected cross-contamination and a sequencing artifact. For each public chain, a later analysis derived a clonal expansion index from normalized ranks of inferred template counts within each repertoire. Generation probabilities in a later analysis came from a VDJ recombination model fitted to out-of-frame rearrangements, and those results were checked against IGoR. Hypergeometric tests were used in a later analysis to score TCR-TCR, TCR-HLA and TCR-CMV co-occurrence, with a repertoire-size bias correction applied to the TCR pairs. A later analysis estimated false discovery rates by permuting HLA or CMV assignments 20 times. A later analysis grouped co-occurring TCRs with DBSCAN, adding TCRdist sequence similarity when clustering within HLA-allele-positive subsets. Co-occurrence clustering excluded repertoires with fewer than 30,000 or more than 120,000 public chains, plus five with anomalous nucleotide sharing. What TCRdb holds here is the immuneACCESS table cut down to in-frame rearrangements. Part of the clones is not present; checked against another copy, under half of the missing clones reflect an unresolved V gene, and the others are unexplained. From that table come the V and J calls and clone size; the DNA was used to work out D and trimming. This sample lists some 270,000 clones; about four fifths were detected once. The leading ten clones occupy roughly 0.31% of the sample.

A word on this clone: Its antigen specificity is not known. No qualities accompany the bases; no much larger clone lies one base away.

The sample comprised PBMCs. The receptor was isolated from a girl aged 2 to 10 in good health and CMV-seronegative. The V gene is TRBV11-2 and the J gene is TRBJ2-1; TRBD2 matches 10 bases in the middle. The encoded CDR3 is CASSLKPLAGDPYNEQFF. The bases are TGTGCCAGCAGCTTAAAGCCGCTAGCGGGAGACCCCTACAATGAGCAGTTCTTC.